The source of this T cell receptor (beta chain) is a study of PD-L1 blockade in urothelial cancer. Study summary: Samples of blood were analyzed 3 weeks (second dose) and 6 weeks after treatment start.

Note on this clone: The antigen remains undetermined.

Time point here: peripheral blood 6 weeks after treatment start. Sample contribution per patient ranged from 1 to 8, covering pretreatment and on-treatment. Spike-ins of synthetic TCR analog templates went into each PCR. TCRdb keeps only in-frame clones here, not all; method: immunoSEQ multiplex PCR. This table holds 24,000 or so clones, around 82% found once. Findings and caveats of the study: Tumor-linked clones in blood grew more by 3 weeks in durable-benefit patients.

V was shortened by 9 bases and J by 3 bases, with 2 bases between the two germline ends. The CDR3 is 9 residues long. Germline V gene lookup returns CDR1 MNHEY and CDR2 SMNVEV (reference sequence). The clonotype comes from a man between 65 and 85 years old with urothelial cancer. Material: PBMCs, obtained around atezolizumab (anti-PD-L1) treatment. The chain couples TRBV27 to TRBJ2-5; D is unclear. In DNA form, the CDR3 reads TGTGCCAGTAAAGAGACCCAGTACTTC. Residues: CASKETQYF.